This TCR beta chain was sequenced in a study of T cells in localized non-small cell lung cancer (dated by TCRdb to 2020 to 2022). Study-wide context: Comparing tumors with uninvolved tumor-adjacent lungs, the study looked at the T cell repertoires of hundreds of patients with early-stage NSCLC. Of the NSCLC patients, about 130 were male and roughly 100 were female, and the mean age was approximately 66 years. The cohort was made up of some 240 treatment-naive NSCLC patients whose localized lung tumors had been resected.

TCR beta CDR3 regions were sequenced from DNA using the immunoSEQ Assay. The study's processing was this. To compute T cell density, TCR beta template counts were normalized to usable DNA, which was estimated by amplifying housekeeping genes. The preseqR package was used to estimate richness by extrapolating to 400,000 templates for PBMC samples and to 120,000 templates for tissue samples. Clonality was defined by subtracting Pielou's evenness from one. To identify tissue-enriched TCRs, differential abundance testing was run on productive amino-acid clonotypes with a minimum total count of 5 and an alpha of 0.1. The Jaccard Index and the Morisita Overlap Index were used to quantify repertoire overlap between compartments. GLIPH grouped TCR beta CDR3s together with public tetramer-defined viral CDR3s, and a viral motif had to include at least three viral sequences and show V-gene enrichment. TCRdb obtained this table from immuneACCESS and retained in-frame rearrangements with V and J assigned. These tables miss some clones; where compared with another copy, unresolved V genes account for less than half of the shortfall, and the remainder is unexplained. V, J and clone size derive from that table, while D and trimming were established from the DNA sequence. The sample profile shows tens of thousands of clones; roughly 86% of them were found once. 13% of the sample is held by the ten biggest clonotypes.

Details on this clone: Its target antigen remains unknown. Base qualities are not provided; no much larger clone lies one nucleotide away.

At diagnosis, peripheral blood, uninvolved tumor-adjacent lung and tumor were collected and stored as a combination of fresh-frozen and FFPE material. For TCR repertoire profiling, the blood samples were analyzed as peripheral blood mononuclear cells. Points the paper makes about the study in general: Longer overall survival was associated with higher T cell density in blood, whereas shorter survival was associated with higher clonality in adjacent lung. A median of 57 of the top 100 tumor clones turned up in the paired uninvolved adjacent lung, and some 28 of those clones also ranked among the top 100 of that same adjacent lung. Uninvolved tumor-adjacent lung showed the highest T cell clonality, higher than tumor, which suggests more focused antigenic responses in the adjacent lung. Because multi-region sequencing of the tumors was not done, intratumor heterogeneity could not be ruled out. Because of the exploratory design, TCR variables were selected using unadjusted p-values without false-discovery rate correction.

The CDR3 spans 15 residues, from the cysteine through the phenylalanine. Of all the DNA, just the CDR3 is kept, 45 bases in frame from base 1. V gives up 3 bases and J gives up 4 bases, and the segment between their germline ends measures 13 bases. Taken from the germline V gene, the CDR1 and CDR2 loops are KGHSH and LQKENI. The sequence derives from a female donor at least 60 years old with stage I lung adenocarcinoma. Sequenced here: peripheral blood, sampled before any cancer treatment. Here the chain combines TRBV18 and TRBJ1-5, with TRBD1 as a weak D call on 5 bases. The nucleotides read TGTGCCAGCTCACCCTCCGGGGCCTCTAATCAGCCCCAGCATTTT. This encodes CASSPSGASNQPQHF.